The 10 T cell receptor beta chains given below trace back to one sample, sequenced in a study of PD-L1 blockade in urothelial cancer (dated by TCRdb to 2016 to 2017). The library was built by means of the immunoSEQ multiplex PCR assay. Imported from immuneACCESS, the table was reduced by TCRdb to in-frame sequences with V and J called. These copies leave out some clones; in studies compared against another copy, an unresolved V gene accounts for under half, and the cause of the remainder is not known. Within this sample are under 90,000 clones, with 90% of them counted one time only. In total, the top ten clones hold around a tenth of the sample. The specimen was PBMCs, collected around atezolizumab (anti-PD-L1) treatment. The receptors derive from a man aged 60 to 75 with urothelial cancer.

The chain uses TRBV29-1 and TRBJ2-1, with TRBD2 identical over 8 bases. The CDR3 sequence is 14 residues long. V was clipped by 3 bases and J by 2 bases; unmatched bases: 3. Germline CDR1 reads SQVTM; CDR2 reads ANQGSEA. This CDR3 reads CSVDRAGAYNEQFF. In DNA form, the CDR3 reads TGCAGCGTTGATCGAGCGGGGGCCTACAATGAGCAGTTCTTC.

This clone was counted a few times. The V and J genes are TRBV6-1 and TRBJ1-2; 11 nucleotides line up with TRBD1. The CDR3 runs to 15 residues. Per the germline V gene, CDR1 is MNHNS and CDR2 is SASEGT. The trim removed 1 base at V and 5 bases at J, leaving 3 bases unmatched. The CDR3 DNA is TGTGCCAGCAGTGAAGGGACAGGGGGCTTGTATGGCTACACCTTC. It specifies CASSEGTGGLYGYTF.

This chain uses TRBV29-1 with TRBJ2-7, with D hard to call. The CDR3 spans 14 residues. Trimming took 4 bases from V and 2 from J, leaving 15 bases between them. Germline V gene sequence: CDR1 SQVTM, CDR2 ANQGSEA. The CDR3 sequence is CSVVRNALTYEQYF. DNA for the CDR3: TGCAGCGTTGTCAGAAATGCCCTCACCTACGAGCAGTACTTC.

This chain links TRBV30 with TRBJ2-5, with D perhaps matching TRBD1 (6 bases). The CDR3 is 15 amino acids. Trimming took off 2 bases at V and 2 bases at J, with 15 bases between the two ends. Germline-derived CDR1 and CDR2 are GTSNPN and SVGIG (reference sequence). The CDR3 reads CAWSSYETGQETQYF. CDR3 nucleotides: TGTGCCTGGAGTTCCTATGAAACAGGGCAAGAGACCCAGTACTTC.

The chain employs TRBV9 and TRBJ1-3; 8 bases match TRBD1. The V gene's germline CDR1 is SGDLS and CDR2 YYNGEE. The CDR3 has 16 residues. The V segment lost 3 bases and the J segment 0 bases; nucleotides outside the gene matches: 5. The CDR3 sequence is CASSARDRYSGNTIYF. CDR3 in DNA: TGTGCCAGCAGCGCCCGGGACAGGTACTCTGGAAACACCATATATTTT. Combining the CDR3 with reference TRBV9 and TRBJ1-3 gives the whole variable domain DSGVTQTPKHLITATGQRVTLRCSPRSGDLSVYWYQQSLDQGLQFLIQYYNGEERAKGNILERFSAQQFPDLHSELNLSSLELGDSALYFCASSARDRYSGNTIYFGEGSWLTVV.

This chain links TRBV5-4 with TRBJ2-7; TRBD2 aligns across 7 bases. Trimming removed 3 bases from V and 2 bases from J; junction bases left unmatched: 5. Germline CDR1 SGHNT, CDR2 YYREEE (reference sequence). The CDR3 has 14 amino acids. The CDR3: CASSSGLGTYEQYF. The CDR3 nucleotides read TGTGCCAGCAGCTCTGGACTAGGGACCTACGAGCAGTACTTC.

The chain recombines TRBV18 with TRBJ2-1, with D possibly being TRBD1 (5 bases). This CDR3 has 12 residues. CDR1 is KGHSH and CDR2 is LQKENI in the germline V gene. V lost 6 bases and J lost 10, with 13 bases in between. The CDR3 sequence: CASSPQTGEQFF. In DNA form, the CDR3 reads TGTGCCAGCTCTCCTCAAACAGGAGAGCAGTTCTTC.

The CDR3 sequence: CASSLEAVTSTDTQYF. The CDR3 DNA reads as TGCGCCAGCAGCTTGGAGGCGGTAACTAGCACAGATACGCAGTATTTT. The chain couples TRBV5-1 to TRBJ2-3; D is unclear. Looked up from germline, CDR1 is SGHRS and CDR2 is YFSETQ. This CDR3 spans 16 amino acids. V gave up 0 bases and J gave up 0 bases, with 11 bases separating them.

The chain carries TRBV11-2 and TRBJ2-3; tentatively, D is TRBD1 (6 bases). The CDR3 is made up of 13 amino acids. CDR1 and CDR2 (germline): SGHAT, FQNNGV. Trimming pared 8 bases from V and 6 bases from J, leaving 15 bases between. The CDR3 region is CASAMGARDTQYF. DNA of the CDR3: TGTGCCAGCGCTATGGGGGCCAGGGATACGCAGTATTTT.

A few counts support this clone. V gene TRBV28 combines with J gene TRBJ1-3; 7 nucleotides match TRBD1. Trimming cost V 6 bases and J 2 bases; bases outside gene matches: 7. This CDR3 comprises 15 residues. The V gene's germline CDR1 is MDHEN and CDR2 SYDVKM. CDR3 sequence (DNA): TGTGCCAGCAGGTTGGGAACAGGGGCTGGAAACACCATATATTTT. Amino acid sequence: CASRLGTGAGNTIYF.